These 31 T cell receptor beta chains were all obtained from the same sample, sequenced in a study of T cell responses to AZD1222 COVID-19 vaccine. The data were produced by immunoSEQ multiplex PCR, yet TCRdb's version contains in-frame clones alone and is incomplete. The sample holds 86,000 or so clones; 80% to 95% are singletons and the top ten take 4.5%. Sequencing was performed on peripheral blood, taken on day 0 of MenACWY control vaccination. These receptors were taken from an adult in good health.

The rearrangement uses TRBV30 and TRBJ1-2; no clear D gene. Between the trimmed V and J ends, which lost 1 base and 4 bases, there was a span of 10 bases. Germline lookup yields CDR1 GTSNPN and CDR2 SVGIG (reference sequence). The CDR3 covers 13 residues. The CDR3 reads CAWSADGLYGYTF. Written as DNA, the CDR3 is TGTGCCTGGAGTGCGGACGGACTCTATGGCTACACCTTC.

The chain combines TRBV5-1 with TRBJ1-1; 8 bases fit TRBD1. J lost 4 bases, V lost 0 bases, and 5 bases had no gene match. The germline gives CDR1 SGHRS, CDR2 YFSETQ. The CDR3 covers 15 residues. This CDR3 is CASSLAGQGGTEAFF. Here the CDR3 DNA reads TGCGCCAGCAGCTTGGCAGGACAGGGTGGCACTGAAGCTTTCTTT.

This chain uses TRBV13 with TRBJ2-1, with D unclear. This CDR3 is built from 12 residues. The germline V gene has CDR1 PRHDT and CDR2 FYEKMQ (reference sequence). Trimming took off 2 bases at V and 9 bases at J, with 8 bases between the two ends. CDR3: CASSLSRREQFF. DNA of the CDR3: TGTGCCAGCAGCTTATCGCGACGTGAGCAGTTCTTC.

The CDR3 DNA sequence: TGTGCCAGCAGCTTTCGGGGAACAGACTCCTACAATGAGCAGTTCTTC. Protein sequence: CASSFRGTDSYNEQFF. This sequence joins TRBV5-6 and TRBJ2-1, with TRBD2 as a possible D gene (5 bases). The V and J ends lost 2 bases and 0 bases respectively, with 12 bases between them. This CDR3 has 16 amino acids. The germline gives CDR1 SGHDT, CDR2 YYEEEE.

The chain uses TRBV5-4 and TRBJ1-4; 7 bases agree with TRBD1. Unmatched junction bases numbered 6, after V lost 0 bases and J lost 7 bases. CDR3 length: 15 amino acids. The V gene's germline CDR1 is SGHNT and CDR2 YYREEE (reference sequence). CDR3 nucleotides: TGTGCCAGCAGCTTGGGACAGGGAACGAGTGAAAAACTGTTTTTT. This translates into CASSLGQGTSEKLFF.

The rearrangement joins TRBV30 to TRBJ2-1, with 8 bases lining up with TRBD1. Germline CDR1 reads GTSNPN; CDR2 reads SVGIG (reference sequence). Germline trimming cut 3 bases from V and 1 base from J; bases unmatched to any gene: 8. This CDR3 has 16 amino acids. In DNA, the CDR3 is TGTGCCTGGAGCAGGGGGCAACCCGGGTCCTACAATGAGCAGTTCTTC. This sequence encodes CAWSRGQPGSYNEQFF.

In DNA form, the CDR3 reads TGTGCCAGCAGTCCCGGGGTAGCTGTTAGCTCCTACAATGAGCAGTTCTTC. It encodes CASSPGVAVSSYNEQFF. The chain is built from TRBV27 and TRBJ2-1, with a tentative D call TRBD2 (5 bases). The V gene's germline CDR1 is MNHEY and CDR2 SMNVEV (reference sequence). This CDR3 has 17 amino acids. V lost 5 bases to trimming and J lost 0 bases, with 17 bases between them.

The chain combines TRBV30 with TRBJ1-2; 8 bases fit TRBD1. The V and J ends lost 0 bases and 14 bases, in that order; junction bases with no gene match: 11. The length of the CDR3 is 13 residues. In germline, CDR1 is GTSNPN, CDR2 SVGIG (reference sequence). The CDR3 here is CAWSVLNRGSRTF. CDR3 in DNA: TGTGCCTGGAGTGTACTCAACAGGGGGTCGAGGACCTTC.

The chain uses TRBV19 and TRBJ1-5; 9 bases align to TRBD1. The CDR3 runs to 15 residues. From germline, CDR1 is LNHDA and CDR2 SQIVND (reference sequence). The J segment lost 5 bases and the V segment lost 8 bases, leaving 10 bases of the junction unmatched. CDR3 residues: CASSNTGTGYQPQHF. CDR3 nucleotide sequence: TGTGCCAGTTCCAACACCGGGACAGGGTATCAGCCCCAGCATTTT.

This sequence joins TRBV7-2 and TRBJ1-1; D is possibly TRBD1 (5 bases). The germline CDR1 and CDR2 sequences are SGHTA and FQGNSA. Trimming removed 3 bases from V and 5 bases from J, with 10 bases in between. The CDR3 is made up of 13 amino acids. The CDR3 is CASSFFAGTEAFF. In DNA form, the CDR3 reads TGTGCCAGCAGCTTTTTCGCAGGGACTGAAGCTTTCTTT.

The V call is TRBV10-1, the J call TRBJ2-1; TRBD2 matches 7 bases. Germline CDR1 WNHNN, CDR2 SYGVQD (reference sequence). Trimming took 2 bases from V and 8 from J; bases not matched to a gene: 3. The CDR3 loop spans 13 amino acids. The CDR3 DNA follows: TGCGCCAGCAGTGAGAATCGGGAGGATGAGCAGTTCTTC. Its protein product is CASSENREDEQFF.

The CDR3, as DNA: TGTGCCTGGAGTGTACGAGGAGGCCTCAATCAGCCCCAGCATTTT. This sequence encodes CAWSVRGGLNQPQHF. The genes are TRBV30 and TRBJ1-5; no clear D gene. This CDR3 is 15 amino acids long. Germline values: CDR1 GTSNPN, CDR2 SVGIG (reference sequence). V gave up 0 bases and J gave up 3 bases, with 12 bases separating them. The variable domain in full, completed from reference TRBV30 and TRBJ1-5, reads SQTIHQWPATLVQPVGSPLSLECTVEGTSNPNLYWYRQAAGRGLQLLFYSVGIGQISSEVPQNLSASRPQDRQFILSSKKLLLSDSGFYLCAWSVRGGLNQPQHFGDGTRLSIL.

The genes are TRBV7-3 and TRBJ2-1; perhaps TRBD2 as D (6 bases). The CDR3 extends over 15 amino acids. The germline V and J ends were trimmed by 2 bases and 0 bases, with 8 bases remaining between them. Germline loops: CDR1 SGHTA, CDR2 FQGTGA. CDR3 in DNA: TGTGCCAGCAGCTTATCCGGGAGCTCCTACAATGAGCAGTTCTTC. Its protein product is CASSLSGSSYNEQFF.

The V gene is TRBV18, the J gene TRBJ1-4; 9 positions match TRBD1. The germline CDR1 and CDR2 sequences are KGHSH and LQKENI. The V and J ends lost 3 bases and 6 bases, in that order; junction bases with no gene match: 5. This CDR3 is 15 amino acids long. The CDR3 nucleotides are TGTGCCAGCTCACCGGAGGGACAGGGTTATGAAAAACTGTTTTTT. Its protein is CASSPEGQGYEKLFF. The whole variable domain, remainder taken from reference TRBV18 and TRBJ1-4, is NAGVMQNPRHLVRRRGQEARLRCSPMKGHSHVYWYRQLPEEGLKFMVYLQKENIIDESGMPKERFSAEFPKEGPSILRIQQVVRGDSAAYFCASSPEGQGYEKLFFGSGTQLSVL.

The rearrangement uses TRBV4-3 and TRBJ2-3, with 12 bases fitting TRBD2. The germline CDR1 and CDR2 sequences are LGHNA and YSLEER. With 4 bases clipped from V and 3 bases from J, the junction kept 2 bases outside the gene matches. The CDR3 totals 15 residues. CDR3 sequence reads: CASSPGTSGTDTQYF. The CDR3 DNA reads as TGCGCCAGCAGCCCCGGGACTAGCGGGACAGATACGCAGTATTTT.

The chain employs TRBV4-3 and TRBJ2-7; D gene ambiguous. Trimming took 0 bases from V and 2 from J, leaving 11 bases between them. Looked up from germline, CDR1 is LGHNA and CDR2 is YSLEER. This CDR3 has 15 residues. The CDR3 loop is CASSQERTLPYEQYF. The CDR3 DNA sequence: TGCGCCAGCAGCCAAGAAAGAACTCTGCCCTACGAGCAGTACTTC.

In this sample, this clone turned up once. The rearrangement joins TRBV7-2 to TRBJ2-2; TRBD2 matches at 11 bases. The CDR3 is 16 residues long. V lost 1 base, J lost 6 bases, and 4 bases stayed unmatched. Per the germline V gene, CDR1 is SGHTA and CDR2 is FQGNSA. The DNA of the CDR3 is TGTGCCAGCAGCTTAGATAGCGGGAGGGCCGCCGGGGAGCTGTTTTTT. It encodes CASSLDSGRAAGELFF.

The chain recombines TRBV6-1 with TRBJ1-6, with no clear D. Germline V gene lookup returns CDR1 MNHNS and CDR2 SASEGT. V gave up 2 bases and J gave up 8 bases, with 10 bases separating them. The CDR3 runs 14 residues. This chain's CDR3 is CASSEIGTDSPLHF. CDR3 nucleotides: TGTGCCAGCAGTGAAATAGGTACCGATTCACCCCTCCACTTT.

The V call is TRBV5-8, the J call TRBJ1-3; D is uncertain. Between the trimmed V and J ends, which lost 3 bases and 4 bases, there was a span of 14 bases. The CDR3 sequence is 15 residues long. From germline, CDR1 is SGHTS and CDR2 YDEGEE. CDR3 sequence reads: CASSWSLSGGNTIYF. The CDR3, as DNA: TGTGCCAGCAGCTGGAGCCTCTCGGGGGGAAACACCATATATTTT.

The sample holds a few counts of this clone. V usage is TRBV10-3 and J usage is TRBJ2-1; possible D gene TRBD2, 6 bases. Between the trimmed V and J ends, which lost 2 bases and 6 bases, there was a span of 11 bases. The CDR3 is 14 amino acids. The germline CDR1 and CDR2 sequences are ENHRY and SYGVKD. Here the CDR3 DNA reads TGTGCCATCAGTGAGGCTAGGGAGGCCAATGAGCAGTTCTTC. Encoded protein: CAISEAREANEQFF.

V and J are TRBV14 and TRBJ2-7, with 8 bases that match TRBD1. CDR3 length: 17 residues. V was clipped by 0 bases and J by 1 base; unmatched bases: 8. CDR1 is SGHDN and CDR2 is FVKESK in the germline V gene. CDR3 coding DNA: TGTGCCAGCAGCCAAGAAGGGTGGACAGGGCGGTCCTACGAGCAGTACTTC. Translation gives CASSQEGWTGRSYEQYF.

This chain joins TRBV6-5 and TRBJ2-3; tentative D call: TRBD2 (5 bases). CDR1 MNHEY and CDR2 SVGAGI come from the germline V gene. Trimming shortened V by 6 bases and J by 3 bases, and 13 bases separated the two germline ends. CDR3 length: 14 amino acids. The CDR3 nucleotides read TGTGCCAGCAGACCCCTCCCGGGGACAGATACGCAGTATTTT. Protein product: CASRPLPGTDTQYF.

The rearrangement uses TRBV28 and TRBJ2-4; 8 nucleotides align to TRBD1. This CDR3 comprises 12 residues. V was clipped by 4 bases and J by 10 bases; unmatched bases: 3. In germline, CDR1 is MDHEN, CDR2 SYDVKM. This chain's CDR3 is CASSSRGRIQYF. The DNA for the CDR3 is TGTGCCAGCAGTTCCAGGGGGCGGATTCAGTACTTC.

The CDR3 is CASSITGAGDTQYF. The CDR3 coding sequence is TGTGCCAGTAGTATTACCGGAGCGGGAGATACGCAGTATTTT. The rearrangement links TRBV19 to TRBJ2-3; TRBD2 might be the D (6 bases). Trimming cost V 3 bases and J 5 bases, with 12 bases left between them. The germline V gene encodes CDR1 LNHDA and CDR2 SQIVND (reference sequence). The CDR3 length is 14 residues.

The chain recombines TRBV5-1 with TRBJ2-5; D might be TRBD2 (5 bases). V was shortened by 2 bases and J by 7 bases, with 12 bases between the two germline ends. The CDR3 extends over 13 amino acids. The germline CDR1 and CDR2 sequences are SGHRS and YFSETQ. The CDR3 nucleotides read TGCGCCAGCAGCTTTGTGGAGGACGGGACCCAGTACTTC. It yields the protein CASSFVEDGTQYF.

This clone occurred once. In DNA, the CDR3 is TGTGCCAGCTCACCTGAGGGGGCGAAGAATGAAAAACTGTTTTTT. It codes for CASSPEGAKNEKLFF. The rearrangement uses TRBV18 and TRBJ1-4, with TRBD1 matching over 7 bases. This CDR3 region has 15 residues. Germline assignment: CDR1 KGHSH and CDR2 LQKENI. The V segment lost 3 bases and the J segment 5 bases; nucleotides outside the gene matches: 6.

The DNA for the CDR3 is TGTGCCACGACTACAGGGGGCTTTGACTATGGCTACACCTTC. Residues: CATTTGGFDYGYTF. The rearrangement links TRBV28 to TRBJ1-2; 9 bases match TRBD1. V was pared by 10 bases and J by 3 bases, with 9 bases of the junction left unmatched. CDR3 length: 14 residues. Germline CDR1 MDHEN, CDR2 SYDVKM.

The rearrangement uses TRBV5-8 and TRBJ2-2, with TRBD1 as a possible D gene (5 bases). With 4 bases removed from V and 5 bases from J, the gap between germline ends came to 12 bases. This CDR3 comprises 14 residues. From germline, CDR1 is SGHTS and CDR2 YDEGEE. DNA for the CDR3: TGTGCCAGCAGCCGACGAACAGGAACCGGGGAGCTGTTTTTT. As protein: CASSRRTGTGELFF.

The V and J genes are TRBV29-1 and TRBJ1-2, with D perhaps TRBD1 (6 bases). The CDR3 sequence is 11 residues long. V gave up 6 bases and J gave up 6 bases, with 11 bases separating them. Germline-derived CDR1 and CDR2 are SQVTM and ANQGSEA. The CDR3 nucleotides read TGCAGCGTACAGGGAGCGGATGGCTACACCTTC. Its translation: CSVQGADGYTF. The variable domain in full, completed from reference TRBV29-1 and TRBJ1-2, reads SAVISQKPSRDICQRGTSLTIQCQVDSQVTMMFWYRQQPGQSLTLIATANQGSEATYESGFVIDKFPISRPNLTFSTLTVSNMSPEDSSIYLCSVQGADGYTFGSGTRLTVV.

The chain carries TRBV10-3 and TRBJ2-1, with 7 bases lining up with TRBD1. CDR1 and CDR2 from the germline V gene are ENHRY and SYGVKD. This CDR3 contains 14 residues. V shed 6 bases, J shed 5 bases, and the junction held 7 bases outside the gene matches. DNA for the CDR3: TGTGCCATCAGCGAAGGGACAGCTAACAATGAGCAGTTCTTC. Its protein is CAISEGTANNEQFF.

The chain links TRBV9 to TRBJ2-1, with 11 bases that match TRBD2. This CDR3 has 17 residues. Germline values: CDR1 SGDLS, CDR2 YYNGEE. V dropped 0 bases and J dropped 7; count of bases not matched to a gene: 9. CDR3 in amino acids: CASSVDPLAGVKNEQFF. The CDR3 nucleotides read TGTGCCAGCAGCGTAGACCCACTAGCGGGAGTTAAAAATGAGCAGTTCTTC.